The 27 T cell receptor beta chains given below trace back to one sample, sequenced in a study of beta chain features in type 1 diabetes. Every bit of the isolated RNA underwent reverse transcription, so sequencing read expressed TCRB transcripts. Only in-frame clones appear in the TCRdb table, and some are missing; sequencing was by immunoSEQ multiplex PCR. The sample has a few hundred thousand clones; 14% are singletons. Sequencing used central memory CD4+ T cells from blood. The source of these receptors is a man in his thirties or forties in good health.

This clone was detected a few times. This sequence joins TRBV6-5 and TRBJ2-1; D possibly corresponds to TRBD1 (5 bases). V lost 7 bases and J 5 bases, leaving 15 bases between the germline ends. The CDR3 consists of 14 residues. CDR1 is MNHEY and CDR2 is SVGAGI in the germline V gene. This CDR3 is CASTLMGQNNEQFF. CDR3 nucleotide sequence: TGTGCCAGCACCTTGATGGGGCAGAACAATGAGCAGTTCTTC.

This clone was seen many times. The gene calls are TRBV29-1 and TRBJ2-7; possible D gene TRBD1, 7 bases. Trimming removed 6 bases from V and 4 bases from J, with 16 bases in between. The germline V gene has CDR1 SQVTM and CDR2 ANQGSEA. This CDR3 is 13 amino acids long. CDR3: CSVSQGRGYEQYV. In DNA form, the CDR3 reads TGCAGCGTCTCACAGGGGCGGGGATACGAGCAGTACGTC.

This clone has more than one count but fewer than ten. DNA for the CDR3: TGTGCCAGCAGCCCTCGGCAGGGAGGGACCCAGTACTTC. As protein: CASSPRQGGTQYF. The chain couples TRBV7-2 to TRBJ2-5; the D gene is possibly TRBD2 (6 bases). Looked up from germline, CDR1 is SGHTA and CDR2 is FQGNSA. CDR3 length: 13 residues. Trimming took off 5 bases at V and 7 bases at J, with 14 bases between the two ends.

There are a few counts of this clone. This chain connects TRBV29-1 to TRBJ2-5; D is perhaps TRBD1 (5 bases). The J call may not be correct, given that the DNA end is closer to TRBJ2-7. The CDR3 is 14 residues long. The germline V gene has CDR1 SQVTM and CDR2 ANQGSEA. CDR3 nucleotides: TGCAGCGTTGTTTTCCAGGGTAGCTCCTACGAGCAGTACTTC. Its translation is CSVVFQGSSYEQYF.

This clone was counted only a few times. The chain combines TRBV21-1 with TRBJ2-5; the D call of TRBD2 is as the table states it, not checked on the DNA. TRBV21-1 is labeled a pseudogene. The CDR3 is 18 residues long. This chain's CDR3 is CASSPLPIGSGNQETQYF. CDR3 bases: TGTGCCAGCAGCCCACTCCCAATCGGGAGCGGCAACCAAGAGACCCAGTACTTC.

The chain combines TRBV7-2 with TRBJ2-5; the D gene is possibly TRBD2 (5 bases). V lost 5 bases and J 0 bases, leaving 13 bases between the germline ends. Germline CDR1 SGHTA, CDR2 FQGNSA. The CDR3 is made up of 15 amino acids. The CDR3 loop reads CASSLPTSYQETQYF. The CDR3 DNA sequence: TGTGCCAGCAGCCTCCCAACTAGTTACCAAGAGACCCAGTACTTC. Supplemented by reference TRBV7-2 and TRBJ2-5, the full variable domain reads GAGVSQSPSNKVTEKGKDVELRCDPISGHTALYWYRQSLGQGLEFLIYFQGNSAPDKSGLPSDRFSAERTGGSVSTLTIQRTQQEDSAVYLCASSLPTSYQETQYFGPGTRLLVL.

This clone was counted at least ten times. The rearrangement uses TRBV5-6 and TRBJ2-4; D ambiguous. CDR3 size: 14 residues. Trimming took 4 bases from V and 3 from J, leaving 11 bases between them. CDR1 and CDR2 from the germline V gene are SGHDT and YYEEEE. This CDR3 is CASSPPSIKNIQYF. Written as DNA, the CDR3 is TGTGCCAGCAGCCCCCCCTCAATCAAAAACATTCAGTACTTC.

Written as DNA, the CDR3 is TGTGCCTCAGGAAGGGACACCATATATTTT. The encoded protein is CASGRDTIYF. The chain links TRBV5-6 to TRBJ1-3; D is undetermined. The CDR3 sequence is 10 residues long. Between the trimmed V and J ends, which lost 10 bases and 8 bases, there was a span of 10 bases. Germline loops: CDR1 SGHDT, CDR2 YYEEEE.

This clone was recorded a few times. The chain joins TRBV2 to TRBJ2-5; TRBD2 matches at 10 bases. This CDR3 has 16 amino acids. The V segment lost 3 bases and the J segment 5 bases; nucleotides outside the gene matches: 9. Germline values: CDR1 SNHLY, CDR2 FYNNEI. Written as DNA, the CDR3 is TGTGCCAGCAGTGAGAGCCATCGGACTAGCGGCGAGACCCAGTACTTC. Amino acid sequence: CASSESHRTSGETQYF.

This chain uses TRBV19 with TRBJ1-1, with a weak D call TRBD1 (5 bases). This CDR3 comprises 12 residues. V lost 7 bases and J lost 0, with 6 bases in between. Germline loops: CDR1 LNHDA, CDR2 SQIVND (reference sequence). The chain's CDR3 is CASTGMNTEAFF. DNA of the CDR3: TGTGCCAGTACAGGGATGAACACTGAAGCTTTCTTT. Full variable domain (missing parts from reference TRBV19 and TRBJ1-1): DGGITQSPKYLFRKEGQNVTLSCEQNLNHDAMYWYRQDPGQGLRLIYYSQIVNDFQKGDIAEGYSVSREKKESFPLTVTSAQKNPTAFYLCASTGMNTEAFFGQGTRLTVV.

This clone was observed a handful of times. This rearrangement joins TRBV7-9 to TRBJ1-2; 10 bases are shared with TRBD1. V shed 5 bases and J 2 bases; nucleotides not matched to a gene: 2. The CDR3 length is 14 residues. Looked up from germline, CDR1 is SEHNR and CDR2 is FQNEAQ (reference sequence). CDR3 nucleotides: TGTGCCAGCAGCAAGGGACAGGGGAACTATGGCTACACCTTC. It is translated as CASSKGQGNYGYTF.

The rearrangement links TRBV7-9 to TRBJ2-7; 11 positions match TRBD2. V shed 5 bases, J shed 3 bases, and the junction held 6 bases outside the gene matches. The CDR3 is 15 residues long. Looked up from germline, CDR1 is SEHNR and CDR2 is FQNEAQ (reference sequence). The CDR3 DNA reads TGTGCCAGCAGCCAGGCTAGCGGGGGGCTCTACGAGCAGTACTTC. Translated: CASSQASGGLYEQYF. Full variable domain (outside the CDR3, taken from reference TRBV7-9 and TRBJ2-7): DTGVSQNPRHKITKRGQNVTFRCDPISEHNRLYWYRQTLGQGPEFLTYFQNEAQLEKSRLLSDRFSAERPKGSFSTLEIQRTEQGDSAMYLCASSQASGGLYEQYFGPGTRLTVT.

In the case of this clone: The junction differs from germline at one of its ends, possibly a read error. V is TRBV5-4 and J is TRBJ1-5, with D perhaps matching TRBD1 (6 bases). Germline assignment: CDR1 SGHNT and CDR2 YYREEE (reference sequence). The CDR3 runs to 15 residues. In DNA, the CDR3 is TGCGCCAGCAGCCAAGATGGTGGAGGGGGAGGGCCCCAGCATTTT. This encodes CASSQDGGGGGPQHF.

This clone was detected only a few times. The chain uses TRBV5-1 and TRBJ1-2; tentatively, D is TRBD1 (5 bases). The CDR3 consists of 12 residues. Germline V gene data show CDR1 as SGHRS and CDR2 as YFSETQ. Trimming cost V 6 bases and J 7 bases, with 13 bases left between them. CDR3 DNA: TGCGCCAGCAAAGGGACGACCACTGGCTACACCTTC. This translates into CASKGTTTGYTF. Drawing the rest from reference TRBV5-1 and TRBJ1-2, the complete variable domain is KAGVTQTPRYLIKTRGQQVTLSCSPISGHRSVSWYQQTPGQGLQFLFEYFSETQRNKGNFPGRFSGRQFSNSRSEMNVSTLELGDSALYLCASKGTTTGYTFGSGTRLTVV.

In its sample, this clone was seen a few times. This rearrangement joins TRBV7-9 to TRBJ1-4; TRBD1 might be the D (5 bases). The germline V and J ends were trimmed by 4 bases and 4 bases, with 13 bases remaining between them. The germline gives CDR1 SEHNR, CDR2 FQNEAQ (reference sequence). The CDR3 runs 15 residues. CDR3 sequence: CASSYAGRDNEKLFF. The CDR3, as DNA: TGTGCCAGCAGCTACGCAGGCAGGGATAATGAAAAACTGTTTTTT.

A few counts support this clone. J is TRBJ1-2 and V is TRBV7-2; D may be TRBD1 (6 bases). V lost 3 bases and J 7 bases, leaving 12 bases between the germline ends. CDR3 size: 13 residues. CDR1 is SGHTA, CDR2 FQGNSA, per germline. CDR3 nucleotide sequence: TGTGCCAGCAGCTTCCGACAGGAGACTGGCTACACCTTC. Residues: CASSFRQETGYTF.

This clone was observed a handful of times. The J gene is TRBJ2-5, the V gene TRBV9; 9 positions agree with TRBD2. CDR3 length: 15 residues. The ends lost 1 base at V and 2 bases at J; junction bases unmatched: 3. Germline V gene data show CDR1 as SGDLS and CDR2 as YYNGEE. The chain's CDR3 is CASSVFSGGQETQYF. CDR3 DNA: TGTGCCAGCAGCGTATTTAGCGGGGGACAAGAGACCCAGTACTTC.

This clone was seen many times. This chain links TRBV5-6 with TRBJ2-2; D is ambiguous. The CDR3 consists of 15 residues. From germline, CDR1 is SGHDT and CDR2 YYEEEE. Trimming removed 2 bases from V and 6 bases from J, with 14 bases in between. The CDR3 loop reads CASSFTGIGPGELFF. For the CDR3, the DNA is TGTGCCAGCAGCTTTACCGGAATAGGTCCCGGGGAGCTGTTTTTT.

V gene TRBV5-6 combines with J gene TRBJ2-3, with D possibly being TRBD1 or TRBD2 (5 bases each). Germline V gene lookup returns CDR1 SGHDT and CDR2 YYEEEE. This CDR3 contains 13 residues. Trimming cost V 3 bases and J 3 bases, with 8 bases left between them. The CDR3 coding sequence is TGTGCCAGCAGCTCGGGACGGACAGATACGCAGTATTTT. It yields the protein CASSSGRTDTQYF.

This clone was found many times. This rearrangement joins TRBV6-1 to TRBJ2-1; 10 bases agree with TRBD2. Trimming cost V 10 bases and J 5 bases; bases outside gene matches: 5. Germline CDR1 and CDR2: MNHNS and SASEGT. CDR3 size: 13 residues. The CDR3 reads CATLAGEHNEQFF. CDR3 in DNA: TGTGCCACCCTAGCGGGAGAGCACAATGAGCAGTTCTTC.

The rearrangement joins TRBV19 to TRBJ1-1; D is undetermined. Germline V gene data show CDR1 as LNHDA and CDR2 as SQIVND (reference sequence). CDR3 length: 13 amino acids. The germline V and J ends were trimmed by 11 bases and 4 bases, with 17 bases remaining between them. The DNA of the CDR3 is TGTGCCTCGGGGAACGGATGGGGCACTGAAGCTTTCTTT. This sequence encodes CASGNGWGTEAFF. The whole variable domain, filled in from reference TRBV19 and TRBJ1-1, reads DGGITQSPKYLFRKEGQNVTLSCEQNLNHDAMYWYRQDPGQGLRLIYYSQIVNDFQKGDIAEGYSVSREKKESFPLTVTSAQKNPTAFYLCASGNGWGTEAFFGQGTRLTVV.

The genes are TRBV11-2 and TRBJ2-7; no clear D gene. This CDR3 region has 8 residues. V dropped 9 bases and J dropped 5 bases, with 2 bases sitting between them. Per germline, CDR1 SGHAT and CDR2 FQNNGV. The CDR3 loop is CASDEQYV. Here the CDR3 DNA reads TGTGCCAGTGACGAGCAGTACGTC.

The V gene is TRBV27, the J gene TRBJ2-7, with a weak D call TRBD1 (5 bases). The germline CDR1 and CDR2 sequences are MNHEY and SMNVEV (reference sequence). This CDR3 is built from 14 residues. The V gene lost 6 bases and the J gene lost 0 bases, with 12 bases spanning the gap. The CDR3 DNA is TGTGCCAGCAGGCTTCAGGGAAGCTCCTACGAGCAGTACTTC. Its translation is CASRLQGSSYEQYF.

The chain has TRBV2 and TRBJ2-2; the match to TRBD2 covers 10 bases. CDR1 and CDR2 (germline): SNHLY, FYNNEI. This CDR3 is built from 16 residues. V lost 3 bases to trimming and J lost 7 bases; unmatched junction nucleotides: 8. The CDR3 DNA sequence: TGTGCCAGCAGTGAGCAGAGCGGGAGGGCCAACGGGGAGCTGTTTTTT. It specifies CASSEQSGRANGELFF.

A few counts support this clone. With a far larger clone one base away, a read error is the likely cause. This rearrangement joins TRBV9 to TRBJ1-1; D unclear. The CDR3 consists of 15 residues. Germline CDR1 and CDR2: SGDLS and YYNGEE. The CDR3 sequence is CAISVLGFSGTEAFF. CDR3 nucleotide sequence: TGTGCCATCAGCGTATTGGGTTTCAGCGGCACTGAAGCTTTCTTT.

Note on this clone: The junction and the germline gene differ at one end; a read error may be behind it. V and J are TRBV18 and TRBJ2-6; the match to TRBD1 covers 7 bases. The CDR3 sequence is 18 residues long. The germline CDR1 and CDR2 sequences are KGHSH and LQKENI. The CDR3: CASAPLRGQSSGANVLTF. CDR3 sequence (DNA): TGTGCCAGCGCACCGCTGAGGGGGCAGAGCTCTGGGGCCAACGTCCTGACTTTC.

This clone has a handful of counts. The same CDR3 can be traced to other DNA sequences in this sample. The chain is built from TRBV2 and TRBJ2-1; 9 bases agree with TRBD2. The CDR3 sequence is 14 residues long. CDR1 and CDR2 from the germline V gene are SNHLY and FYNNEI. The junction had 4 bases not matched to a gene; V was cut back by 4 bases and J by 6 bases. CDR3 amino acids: CASSGSGRINEQFF. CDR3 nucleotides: TGTGCCAGCAGTGGTAGCGGGAGAATCAATGAGCAGTTCTTC.